This T cell receptor (beta chain) emerged from a study of T cells in Graves' hyperthyroidism and ophthalmopathy. The length of the CDR3 is 14 residues. V was clipped by 0 bases and J by 11 bases; unmatched bases: 7. CDR1 and CDR2 (germline): SGHRS, YFSETQ. In this sample, this clonotype turned up many times. Regions amplified from RNA transcripts were the TCR beta CDR3 regions. RT-PCR in the first round (using the HTBI primer set) targeted the TCR CDR3. Each CDR3 protein is one row after TCRdb ran MiXCR on the multiplex PCR reads. This table has about 300,000 distinct CDR3 sequences, around a fifth appearing once.

This receptor was obtained from a man between 50 and 59 years old with Graves' ophthalmopathy. J is TRBJ1-1 and V is TRBV5-1; 10 bases fit TRBD1. Sequenced material: blood. The CDR3 DNA reads as TGCGCCAGCAGCTTGGCCGGGACAGGGGAACGGGCTTTCTTT. Translated: CASSLAGTGERAFF. Using reference TRBV5-1 and TRBJ1-1 for the parts outside the CDR3, the full variable domain is KAGVTQTPRYLIKTRGQQVTLSCSPISGHRSVSWYQQTPGQGLQFLFEYFSETQRNKGNFPGRFSGRQFSNSRSEMNVSTLELGDSALYLCASSLAGTGERAFFGQGTRLTVV.